Listed below are T cell receptor beta chains from one sample, sequenced in a study of identical twins. TCRdb processed the 5' RACE reads anew with MiXCR; each CDR3 protein has one entry. The table has hundreds of thousands of distinct CDR3 sequences, about 9.4% seen once. This same sample was also taken into another study, of yellow fever vaccine responses in identical twins.

Sequences were obtained from PBMCs. The receptors derive from a woman under 30 in good health. The CDR3 runs from the conserved cysteine through the conserved F or W. A D gene is named only where the DNA matches it firmly. Clone size is not always given. Where it is, it says once, few, many or a class for expanded clones.

cdr3_nt,cdr3_aa,j_call,d_call,v_call,clone_size
TGCGCCAGCAGCCAAGCAGTAGAGGAAAAACTGTTTTTT,CASSQAVEEKLFF,TRBJ1-4,-,TRBV7-3,once
TGTGCCAGCAGTCCATCCCCCAATCAGCCCCAGCATTTT,CASSPSPNQPQHF,TRBJ1-5,-,TRBV12-3/TRBV12-4,many
TGTGCCGAGGGGGCTGGAAACACCATATATTTT,CAEGAGNTIYF,TRBJ1-3,-,TRBV12-3/TRBV12-4,-
TGTGCCAGCAGCCAAATGCAGAGACAGGGGGAAGAGACCCAGTACTTC,CASSQMQRQGEETQYF,TRBJ2-5,TRBD1,TRBV14,many
TGTGCCAGCAGCTCCATGTCGAGTAACTATGGCTACACCTTC,CASSSMSSNYGYTF,TRBJ1-2,-,TRBV7-9,-
TGTGCCACATGGGGTCTCGCAGAGACCCAGTACTTC,CATWGLAETQYF,TRBJ2-5,-,TRBV6-5,many
TGCAGTGCTAGAGATTTGGGACTAGCGGGAGGATATGATACGCAGTATTTT,CSARDLGLAGGYDTQYF,TRBJ2-3,TRBD2,TRBV20-1,few
TGCGCCAGCAGCCAAGATCGGCAGGAATCCTATGGCTACACCTTC,CASSQDRQESYGYTF,TRBJ1-2,-,TRBV4-3,-
TGTGCCAGCAGCCCGACAGGGTCAGGCGGGGAGCTGTTTTTT,CASSPTGSGGELFF,TRBJ2-2,TRBD1,TRBV6-1,few
TGTGCCAGTAGTATCCGGGACAATGTAGAGCAGTTCTTC,CASSIRDNVEQFF,TRBJ2-1,-,TRBV19,few
TGTGCCAGCACCGGGGGAGGGACAGTTTACAATGAGCAGTTCTTC,CASTGGGTVYNEQFF,TRBJ2-1,-,TRBV28,-
TGTGCCAGCAGCCTCCGGGACAGCTTTTTCTATGGCTACACCTTC,CASSLRDSFFYGYTF,TRBJ1-2,TRBD1,TRBV12-3/TRBV12-4,once
TGTGCCAGCAGCACGGGGGGGAGTGAGCAGTTCTTC,CASSTGGSEQFF,TRBJ2-1,TRBD2,TRBV9,-
TGTGCCAGCAGCGTCGACCTGACAGGGGGCTTAGATACGCAGTATTTT,CASSVDLTGGLDTQYF,TRBJ2-3,TRBD1,TRBV9,many
TGCGCCAGCAGCTTGATCAGTCCCACAGATACGCAGTATTTT,CASSLISPTDTQYF,TRBJ2-3,-,TRBV5-1,many
TGTGCCAGCAGTCCGCCAAGTGGTAGCGGGAGGGTCTCCTACGAGCAGTACTTC,CASSPPSGSGRVSYEQYF,TRBJ2-7,TRBD2,TRBV28,-
TGTGCCAGCAGACCCTCGCTTGTTGATACGCAGTATTTT,CASRPSLVDTQYF,TRBJ2-3,-,TRBV6-2/TRBV6-3,few
TGTGCCAGCAGTTTATTGGTTCGAGACACCGGGGAGCTGTTTTTT,CASSLLVRDTGELFF,TRBJ2-2,-,TRBV28,few
TGTGCCAGCACAGGGAACTCCTACGAGCAGTACTTC,CASTGNSYEQYF,TRBJ2-7,-,TRBV6-5,many
TGCAGCGTTGCGCCGGCCGGGAGCCAAGAGACCCAGTACTTC,CSVAPAGSQETQYF,TRBJ2-5,-,TRBV29-1,few
TGTGCCAGCAGCTTACTAGCGGGAGGGCTATACGAGCAGTACTTC,CASSLLAGGLYEQYF,TRBJ2-7,TRBD2,TRBV7-2,few
TGTGCCAGCAGTTGGCGGGAGGGGGCCTACAATGAGCAGTTCTTC,CASSWREGAYNEQFF,TRBJ2-1,TRBD2,TRBV11-3,many
TGCAGTGCCTCGGGGTCCGGGCAGTTCTTC,CSASGSGQFF,TRBJ2-1,-,TRBV20-1,-
TGCAGTGCCACAAACCCAACAGCGGGAGAGACCCAGTACTTC,CSATNPTAGETQYF,TRBJ2-5,-,TRBV20-1,-
TGCGCCAGCAGCTTGTGGGCCAGTTCAAGCACAGATACGCAGTATTTT,CASSLWASSSTDTQYF,TRBJ2-3,-,TRBV5-1,-
TGCGCCAGCAGCTTCGGACGGAGCAATGAGCAGTTCTTC,CASSFGRSNEQFF,TRBJ2-1,-,TRBV5-1,many
TGCAGTGCTAGAGATATTAGAGCGGGGGGGAGCACAGATACGCAGTATTTT,CSARDIRAGGSTDTQYF,TRBJ2-3,TRBD2,TRBV20-1,-
TGTGCCAGCAGCGACACCGGGACAGGGGGTTCCTACACTGAAGCTTTCTTT,CASSDTGTGGSYTEAFF,TRBJ1-1,TRBD1,TRBV7-9,few
TGTGCCAGCAGCCCATCTGCACCCAATTCACCCCTCCACTTT,CASSPSAPNSPLHF,TRBJ1-6,-,TRBV12-3/TRBV12-4,many
TGTGCCAGCAGCGGACGCAATGAGCAGTTCTTC,CASSGRNEQFF,TRBJ2-1,-,TRBV7-2,-
TGTGCCAGCAGTTACGGGACTAGCGGAAACAATGGGCAGTTCTTC,CASSYGTSGNNGQFF,TRBJ2-1,TRBD2,TRBV6-5,-
TGCTGTGCTACTGGGACTAGCGGGAGCCCAGATACGCAGTATTTT,CCATGTSGSPDTQYF,TRBJ2-3,TRBD2,TRBV20-1,once
TGTGCCAGCACTTCCGGGACTAGCGTCCTCACAGATACGCAGTATTTT,CASTSGTSVLTDTQYF,TRBJ2-3,TRBD2,TRBV7-2,-
TGTGCCAGCAGACCCGGGACACAAGCCTACGAGCAGTACTTC,CASRPGTQAYEQYF,TRBJ2-7,-,TRBV12-3/TRBV12-4,few
TGTGCCAGCAGCGGTGGACGGATCTATGGCTACACCTTC,CASSGGRIYGYTF,TRBJ1-2,-,TRBV27,-
TGTGCCAGCAGACGGACAGGGGGTAATTCACCCCTCCACTTT,CASRRTGGNSPLHF,TRBJ1-6,TRBD1,TRBV3-1,many
TGTGCCAGCAGCTTACTAGGGGGGGGAGAAGAGACCCAGTACTTC,CASSLLGGGEETQYF,TRBJ2-5,-,TRBV7-2,many
TGTGCCAGCGGACCTACAAGCGGGGGGACAGATACGCAGTATTTT,CASGPTSGGTDTQYF,TRBJ2-3,TRBD2,TRBV6-1,many
TGTGCCACCAGGGGACAGGGTAAAAGCCAGCCCCAGCATTTT,CATRGQGKSQPQHF,TRBJ1-5,TRBD1,TRBV12-3/TRBV12-4,-
TGTGCCAGCGGCTACCCGGGAGGCAGAAATGAGCAGTTCTTC,CASGYPGGRNEQFF,TRBJ2-1,TRBD2,TRBV7-3,few
TGCAGTGCTAGCTCCAGGAGAAATCAGCCCCAGCATTTT,CSASSRRNQPQHF,TRBJ1-5,-,TRBV20-1,few
TGCAGTGCTAGAGAGGAGACCCCTGGTCGATACATTCAGTACTTC,CSAREETPGRYIQYF,TRBJ2-4,-,TRBV20-1,once
TGTGCCAGCAGTTTCTCGGACAGGGGCAATCAGCCCCAGCATTTT,CASSFSDRGNQPQHF,TRBJ1-5,TRBD1,TRBV27,-
TGTGCCAGCAGCTTGGCGGGACAACCCCTCCACTTT,CASSLAGQPLHF,TRBJ1-6,-,TRBV5-5,many
TGTGCCAGCAGCCTCCCCCATTCCGGCGGGGCAGATACGCAGTATTTT,CASSLPHSGGADTQYF,TRBJ2-3,-,TRBV7-9,-
TGTGCCAGCAGTTACTCCCCAGGGATAGCCACTGAAGCTTTCTTT,CASSYSPGIATEAFF,TRBJ1-1,-,TRBV6-5,few
TGTGCCACCAGTGATTGGGCGCAGGGTGTGGATGAGCAGTTCTTC,CATSDWAQGVDEQFF,TRBJ2-1,-,TRBV24-1,many
TGTGCCAGCAGCTTAGCCACCGCCCCCGAGCAGTACTTC,CASSLATAPEQYF,TRBJ2-7,-,TRBV7-9,-
TGCGCCAGCAGCCGTGCTCGACTAGCGCCCGATGAGCAGTTCTTC,CASSRARLAPDEQFF,TRBJ2-1,TRBD2,TRBV4-3,few
TGCAGTGCGACCGAGGGGCGCGAGCAGTACTTC,CSATEGREQYF,TRBJ2-7,-,TRBV20-1,few
TGTGCCATACACCCGTCCAGGGTCGGGTCCTACAATGAGCAGTTCTTC,CAIHPSRVGSYNEQFF,TRBJ2-1,-,TRBV10-3,many
TGTGCCAGCAGTGATGCTAGCGGAACCTACGAGCAGTACTTC,CASSDASGTYEQYF,TRBJ2-7,TRBD2,TRBV27,few